Detailed here is one T cell receptor beta chain. Antigen unknown. Use of 60 Vbeta and 13 Jbeta primers characterized the PCR. Profiled with immunoSEQ multiplex PCR; TCRdb holds only in-frame clones, not every one. The sample consists of approximately 180,000 clones, roughly 81% of them appearing once. Per germline, CDR1 SGHAT and CDR2 FQNNGV. The CDR3 has 14 residues. V was clipped by 6 bases and J by 2 bases, with 13 bases between them. This sample is drawn from a study of cytomegalovirus exposure and HLA in healthy donors. General study results and limits: Listed as cytomegalovirus-associated were 150 or so TCR beta chains. Indistinguishable V segments such as TRBV6-2 and TRBV6-3 were excluded.

Sequenced: PBMCs. This receptor was identified in a woman between 18 and 29 years old in good health and CMV-seropositive. V gene TRBV11-2 combines with J gene TRBJ2-5, with D uncertain. Here the CDR3 DNA reads TGTGCCAGCAGGTATTGGCAGAAACAAGAGACCCAGTACTTC. Protein: CASRYWQKQETQYF.